A single sample gave rise to the 7 T cell receptor beta chains below, sequenced in a study of CD8+ T cells in alopecia areata (dated 2018 in TCRdb). The library was made by the immunoSEQ multiplex PCR assay. To provide template for TCR sequencing, every sample had RNA extracted and reverse transcribed into cDNA. TCRdb obtained this table from immuneACCESS and retained in-frame rearrangements with V and J assigned. These tables miss some clones; where compared with another copy, unresolved V genes account for less than half of the shortfall, and the remainder is unexplained. This sample is represented by 150,000 or so clones; about 50% of them were singletons. Of the sample, just under 20% is held by the ten largest clones. What this sample's time point label stands for: baseline before oral tofacitinib. Sequenced material: CD8+ T cells sorted from blood, taken at week 0. All receptors derive from a human donor with alopecia areata.

This sequence joins TRBV29-1 and TRBJ2-5; unclear D gene. The tail of the sequence fits TRBJ2-7 better, so the J call may be wrong. CDR3 length: 12 residues. The germline V gene has CDR1 SQVTM and CDR2 ANQGSEA. The CDR3 reads CSVETPSYEQYF. The CDR3 DNA reads TGCAGCGTTGAAACACCATCCTACGAGCAGTACTTC.

This chain links TRBV7-6 with TRBJ1-5; D is perhaps TRBD1 (5 bases). The CDR3 covers 13 residues. The V gene's germline CDR1 is SGHVS and CDR2 FNYEAQ. V was trimmed by 3 bases and J by 8 bases, leaving 11 bases between them. The CDR3 region has the DNA TGTGCCAGCAGCTTGGGACGAAGGGAGCCCCAGCATTTT. Amino acid sequence: CASSLGRREPQHF. The full variable domain, its missing parts supplied by reference TRBV7-6 and TRBJ1-5, is GAGVSQSPRYKVTKRGQDVALRCDPISGHVSLYWYRQALGQGPEFLTYFNYEAQQDKSGLPNDRFSAERPEGSISTLTIQRTEQRDSAMYRCASSLGRREPQHFGDGTRLSIL.

This clone was seen a single time. The chain combines TRBV5-1 with TRBJ2-3; D is uncertain. Germline V lookup: CDR1 SGHRS, CDR2 YFSETQ. Trimming pared 3 bases from V and 1 base from J, leaving 12 bases between. This CDR3 is built from 15 residues. DNA of the CDR3: TGCGCCAGCAGCTCCCAGGACGGCCGCACAGATACGCAGTATTTT. Encoded protein: CASSSQDGRTDTQYF.

This clone has at least ten counts. The DNA for the CDR3 is TGTGCCAGCAGAAGGACTAGCGGGTACGAGCAGTACTTC. This translates into CASRRTSGYEQYF. V gene TRBV27 combines with J gene TRBJ2-7, with TRBD2 matching 11 bases. Trimming removed 6 bases from V and 4 bases from J; junction bases left unmatched: 2. Germline V gene lookup returns CDR1 MNHEY and CDR2 SMNVEV (reference sequence). The CDR3 spans 13 residues.

The CDR3 DNA sequence: TGTGCCAGCAGCTTATCCCTCAACACTGAAGCTTTCTTT. Its protein product is CASSLSLNTEAFF. The rearrangement links TRBV7-7 to TRBJ1-1, with D uncertain. V lost 2 bases and J 2 bases, leaving 6 bases between the germline ends. CDR1 and CDR2 from the germline V gene are SSHAT and FNYEAQ (reference sequence). The CDR3 runs to 13 residues. The variable domain in full, completed from reference TRBV7-7 and TRBJ1-1, reads GAGVSQSPRYKVTKRGQDVTLRCDPISSHATLYWYQQALGQGPEFLTYFNYEAQPDKSGLPSDRFSAERPEGSISTLTIQRTEQRDSAMYRCASSLSLNTEAFFGQGTRLTVV.

V and J are TRBV19 and TRBJ2-7; D ambiguous. V dropped 5 bases and J dropped 2 bases, with 10 bases sitting between them. The CDR3 is made up of 13 amino acids. Germline CDR1 is LNHDA and CDR2 is SQIVND (reference sequence). CDR3 nucleotide sequence: TGTGCCAGTAGTTCCGACACTACCTACGAGCAGTACTTC. Amino acid sequence: CASSSDTTYEQYF.

J is TRBJ2-1 and V is TRBV5-6, with D tentatively TRBD1 or TRBD2 (5 bases each). Germline V lookup: CDR1 SGHDT, CDR2 YYEEEE. V dropped 3 bases and J dropped 8 bases, with 12 bases sitting between them. CDR3 length equals 13 residues. The CDR3 nucleotides read TGTGCCAGCAGCTCGGATGGGGGTTATGAGCAGTTCTTC. It codes for CASSSDGGYEQFF. The entire variable domain, with the rest obtained from reference TRBV5-6 and TRBJ2-1, is as follows: DAGVTQSPTHLIKTRGQQVTLRCSPKSGHDTVSWYQQALGQGPQFIFQYYEEEERQRGNFPDRFSGHQFPNYSSELNVNALLLGDSALYLCASSSDGGYEQFFGPGTRLTVL.